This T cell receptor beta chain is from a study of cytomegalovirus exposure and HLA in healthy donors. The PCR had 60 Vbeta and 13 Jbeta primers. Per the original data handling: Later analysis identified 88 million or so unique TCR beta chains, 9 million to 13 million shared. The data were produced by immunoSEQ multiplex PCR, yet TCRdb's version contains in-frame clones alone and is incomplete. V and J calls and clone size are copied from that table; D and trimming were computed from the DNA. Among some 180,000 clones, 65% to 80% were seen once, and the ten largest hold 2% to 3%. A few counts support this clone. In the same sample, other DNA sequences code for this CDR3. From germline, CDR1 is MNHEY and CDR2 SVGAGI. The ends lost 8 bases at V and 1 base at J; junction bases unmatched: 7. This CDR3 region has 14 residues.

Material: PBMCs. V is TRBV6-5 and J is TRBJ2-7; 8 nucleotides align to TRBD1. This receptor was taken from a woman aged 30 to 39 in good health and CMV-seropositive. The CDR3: CASSYGDRSYEQYF. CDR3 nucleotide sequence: TGTGCCAGCTCCTATGGGGACAGGTCCTACGAGCAGTACTTC.